This T cell receptor beta chain emerged from a study of cytomegalovirus exposure and HLA in healthy donors. Findings and limits, study-wide: HLA-A and HLA-B allele assignments for most subjects were reportedly predicted accurately using TCR beta sequences.

PCR amplification relied on 60 Vbeta primers (plus 13 Jbeta primers). Sequencing used immunoSEQ multiplex PCR; TCRdb keeps in-frame clones, though not all of them. Altogether 120,000 or so clones are present, approximately 69% being singletons, with the ten largest covering 4%. Remarks on this clone: What it recognizes is unknown.

The CDR3 totals 14 residues. Germline loops: CDR1 SGHDT, CDR2 YYEEEE. Between the trimmed V and J ends, which lost 0 bases and 7 bases, there was a span of 8 bases. Sequencing used PBMCs. The source is a man aged 40-49 years in good health and CMV-seropositive. The chain is built from TRBV5-6 and TRBJ1-6; D is possibly TRBD1 (6 bases). The CDR3 DNA reads TGTGCCAGCAGCTTGGGGGACATGAATTCACCCCTCCACTTT. This encodes CASSLGDMNSPLHF. The full variable domain, in which reference TRBV5-6 and TRBJ1-6 provide the parts outside the CDR3, is DAGVTQSPTHLIKTRGQQVTLRCSPKSGHDTVSWYQQALGQGPQFIFQYYEEEERQRGNFPDRFSGHQFPNYSSELNVNALLLGDSALYLCASSLGDMNSPLHFGNGTRLTVT.